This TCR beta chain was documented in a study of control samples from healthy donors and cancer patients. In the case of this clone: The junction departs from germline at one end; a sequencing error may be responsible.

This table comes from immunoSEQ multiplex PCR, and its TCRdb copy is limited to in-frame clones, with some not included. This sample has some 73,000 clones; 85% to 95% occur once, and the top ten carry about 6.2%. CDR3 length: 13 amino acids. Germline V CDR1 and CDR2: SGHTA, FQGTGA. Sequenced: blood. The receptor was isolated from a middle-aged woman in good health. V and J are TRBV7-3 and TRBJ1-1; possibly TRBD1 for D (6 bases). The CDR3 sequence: CASSITRGAEAFF. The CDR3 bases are TGTGCCAGCAGCATAACTAGGGGGGCTGAAGCTTTCTTT.